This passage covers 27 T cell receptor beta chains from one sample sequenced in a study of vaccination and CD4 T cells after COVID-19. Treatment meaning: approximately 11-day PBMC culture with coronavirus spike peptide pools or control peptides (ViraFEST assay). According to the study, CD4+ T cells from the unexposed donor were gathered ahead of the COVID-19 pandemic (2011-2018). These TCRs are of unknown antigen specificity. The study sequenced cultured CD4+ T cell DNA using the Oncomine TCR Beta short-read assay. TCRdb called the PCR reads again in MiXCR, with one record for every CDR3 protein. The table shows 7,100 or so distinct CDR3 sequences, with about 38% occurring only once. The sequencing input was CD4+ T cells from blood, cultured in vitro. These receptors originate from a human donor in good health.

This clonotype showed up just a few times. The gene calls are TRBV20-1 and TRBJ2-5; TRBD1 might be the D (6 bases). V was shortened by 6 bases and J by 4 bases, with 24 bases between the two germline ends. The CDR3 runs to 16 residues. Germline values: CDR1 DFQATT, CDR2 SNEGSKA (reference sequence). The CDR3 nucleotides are TGCAGTGCGATTACAGGGAATTACGCCGGCGGAGAGACCCAGTACTTC. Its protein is CSAITGNYAGGETQYF.

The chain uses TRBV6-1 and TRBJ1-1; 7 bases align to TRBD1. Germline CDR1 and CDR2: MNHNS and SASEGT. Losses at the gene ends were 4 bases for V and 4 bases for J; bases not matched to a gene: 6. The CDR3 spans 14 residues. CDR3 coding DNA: TGTGCCAGCAGTGGCCAGGGGGGAGGCACTGAAGCTTTCTTT. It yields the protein CASSGQGGGTEAFF.

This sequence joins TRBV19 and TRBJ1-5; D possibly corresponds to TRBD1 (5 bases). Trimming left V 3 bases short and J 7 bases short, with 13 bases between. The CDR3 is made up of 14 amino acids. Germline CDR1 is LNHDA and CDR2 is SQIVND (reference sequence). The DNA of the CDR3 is TGTGCCAGTAGTATGGGGGGGTCCGGACAGCCCCAGCATTTT. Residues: CASSMGGSGQPQHF.

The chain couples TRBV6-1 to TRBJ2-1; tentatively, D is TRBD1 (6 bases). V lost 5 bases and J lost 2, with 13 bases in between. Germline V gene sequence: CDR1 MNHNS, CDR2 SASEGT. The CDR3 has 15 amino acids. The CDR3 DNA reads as TGTGCCAGCAGTATCGACAAGGGGGCCTACAATGAGCAGTTCTTC. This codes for CASSIDKGAYNEQFF.

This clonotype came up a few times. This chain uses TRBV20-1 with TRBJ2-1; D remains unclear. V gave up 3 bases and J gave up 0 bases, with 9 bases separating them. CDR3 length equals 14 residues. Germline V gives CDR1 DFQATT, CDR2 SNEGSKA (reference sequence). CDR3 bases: TGCAGTGCTAGGAGACCCACCTCCTACAATGAGCAGTTCTTC. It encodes CSARRPTSYNEQFF.

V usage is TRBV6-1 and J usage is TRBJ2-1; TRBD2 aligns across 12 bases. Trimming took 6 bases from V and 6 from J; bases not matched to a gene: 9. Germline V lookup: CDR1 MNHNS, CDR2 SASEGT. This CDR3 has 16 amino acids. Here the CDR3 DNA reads TGTGCCAGCAGGAGGGCTAGCGGGGGGGACCGCAATGAGCAGTTCTTC. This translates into CASRRASGGDRNEQFF.

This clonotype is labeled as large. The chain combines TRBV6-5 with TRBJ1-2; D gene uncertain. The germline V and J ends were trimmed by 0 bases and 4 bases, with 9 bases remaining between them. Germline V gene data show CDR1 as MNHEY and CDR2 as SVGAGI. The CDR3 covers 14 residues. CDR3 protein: CASSYSKAAYGYTF. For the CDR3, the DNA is TGTGCCAGCAGTTACTCGAAGGCAGCCTATGGCTACACCTTC.

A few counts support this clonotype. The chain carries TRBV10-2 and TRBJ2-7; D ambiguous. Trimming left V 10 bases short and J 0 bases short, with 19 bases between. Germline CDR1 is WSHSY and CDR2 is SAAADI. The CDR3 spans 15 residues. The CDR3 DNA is TGCGCCACCTTGTCCCCCAGTTCTAGCTCCTACGAGCAGTACTTC. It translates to CATLSPSSSSYEQYF.

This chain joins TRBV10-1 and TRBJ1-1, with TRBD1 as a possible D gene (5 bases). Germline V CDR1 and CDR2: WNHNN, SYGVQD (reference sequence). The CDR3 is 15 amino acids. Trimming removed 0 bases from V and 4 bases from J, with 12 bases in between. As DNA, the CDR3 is TGCGCCAGCAGTGAGTCGGGGGATCCGGGCACTGAAGCTTTCTTT. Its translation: CASSESGDPGTEAFF.

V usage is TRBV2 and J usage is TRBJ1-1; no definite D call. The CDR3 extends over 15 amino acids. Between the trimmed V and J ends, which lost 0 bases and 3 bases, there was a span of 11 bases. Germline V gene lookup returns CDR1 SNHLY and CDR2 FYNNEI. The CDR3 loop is CASSEALLDYTEAFF. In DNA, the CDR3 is TGTGCCAGCAGTGAAGCGCTTCTGGACTACACTGAAGCTTTCTTT.

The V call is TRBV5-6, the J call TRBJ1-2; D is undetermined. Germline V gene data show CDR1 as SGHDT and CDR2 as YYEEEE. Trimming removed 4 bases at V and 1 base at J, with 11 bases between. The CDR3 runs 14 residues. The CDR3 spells CASSRGNNNYGYTF. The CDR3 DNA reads TGTGCCAGCAGCAGAGGGAATAATAACTATGGCTACACCTTC.

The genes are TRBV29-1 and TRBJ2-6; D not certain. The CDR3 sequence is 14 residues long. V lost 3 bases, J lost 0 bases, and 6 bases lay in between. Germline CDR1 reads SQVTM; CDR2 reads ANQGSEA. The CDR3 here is CSVDSDSGANVLTF. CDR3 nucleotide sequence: TGCAGCGTTGATTCGGACTCTGGGGCCAACGTCCTGACTTTC.

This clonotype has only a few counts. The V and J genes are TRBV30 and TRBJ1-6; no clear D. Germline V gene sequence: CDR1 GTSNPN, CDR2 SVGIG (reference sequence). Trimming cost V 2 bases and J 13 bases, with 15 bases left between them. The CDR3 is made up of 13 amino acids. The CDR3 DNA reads TGTGCCTGGAGTTTGAACGGGCTGGAGCCCCTCCACTTT. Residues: CAWSLNGLEPLHF.

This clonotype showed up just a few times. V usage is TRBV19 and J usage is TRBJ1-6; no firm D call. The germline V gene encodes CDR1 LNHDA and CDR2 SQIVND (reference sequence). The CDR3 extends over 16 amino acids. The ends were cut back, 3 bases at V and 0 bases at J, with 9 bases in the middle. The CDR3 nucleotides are TGTGCCAGTAGTATCGCCCAGAGCTCCTATAATTCACCCCTCCACTTT. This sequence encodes CASSIAQSSYNSPLHF.

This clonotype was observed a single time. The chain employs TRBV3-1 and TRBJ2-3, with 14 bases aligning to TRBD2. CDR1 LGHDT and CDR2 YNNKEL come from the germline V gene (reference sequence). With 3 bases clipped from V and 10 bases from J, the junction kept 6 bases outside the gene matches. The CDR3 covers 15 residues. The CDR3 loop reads CASSHGLAGGPSQYF. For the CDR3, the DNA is TGTGCCAGCAGCCACGGACTAGCGGGGGGCCCATCGCAGTATTTT.

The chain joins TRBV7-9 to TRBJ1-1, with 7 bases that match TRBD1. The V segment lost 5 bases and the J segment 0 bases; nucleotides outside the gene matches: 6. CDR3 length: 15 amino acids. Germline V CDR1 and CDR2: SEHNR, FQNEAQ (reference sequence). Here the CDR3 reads CASSIGGQMNTEAFF. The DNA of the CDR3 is TGTGCCAGCAGCATAGGGGGACAGATGAACACTGAAGCTTTCTTT.

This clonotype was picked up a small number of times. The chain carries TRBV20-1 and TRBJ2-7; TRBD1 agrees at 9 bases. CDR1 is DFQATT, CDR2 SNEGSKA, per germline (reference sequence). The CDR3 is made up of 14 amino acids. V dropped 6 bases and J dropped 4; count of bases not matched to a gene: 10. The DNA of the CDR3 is TGCAGTGCCCTTATCTCGGGACAGGGTTACGAGCAGTACTTC. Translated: CSALISGQGYEQYF.

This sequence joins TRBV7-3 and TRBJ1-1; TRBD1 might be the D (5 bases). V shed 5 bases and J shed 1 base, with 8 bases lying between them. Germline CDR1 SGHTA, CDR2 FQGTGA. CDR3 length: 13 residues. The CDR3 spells CASSLQENTEAFF. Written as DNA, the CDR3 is TGTGCCAGCAGCCTACAGGAGAACACTGAAGCTTTCTTT.

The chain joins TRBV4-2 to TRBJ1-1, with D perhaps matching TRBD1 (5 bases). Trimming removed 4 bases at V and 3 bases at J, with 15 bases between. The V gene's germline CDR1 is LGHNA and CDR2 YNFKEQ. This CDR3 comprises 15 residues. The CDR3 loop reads CASSRWGGSDTEAFF. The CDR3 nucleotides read TGTGCCAGCAGCCGCTGGGGGGGTTCGGACACTGAAGCTTTCTTT.

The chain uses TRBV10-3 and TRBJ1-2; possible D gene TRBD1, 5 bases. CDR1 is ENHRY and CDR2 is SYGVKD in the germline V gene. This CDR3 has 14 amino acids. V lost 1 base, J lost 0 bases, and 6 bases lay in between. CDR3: CAISELTANYGYTF. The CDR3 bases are TGTGCCATCAGTGAGTTGACAGCTAACTATGGCTACACCTTC.

This CDR3 is CASSRGHPDTEAFF. CDR3 in DNA: TGTGCCAGCAGCCGTGGACACCCGGACACTGAAGCTTTCTTT. V usage is TRBV11-2 and J usage is TRBJ1-1; TRBD1 might be the D (5 bases). The V gene lost 5 bases and the J gene lost 3 bases, with 13 bases spanning the gap. The germline V gene encodes CDR1 SGHAT and CDR2 FQNNGV. The CDR3 consists of 14 residues.

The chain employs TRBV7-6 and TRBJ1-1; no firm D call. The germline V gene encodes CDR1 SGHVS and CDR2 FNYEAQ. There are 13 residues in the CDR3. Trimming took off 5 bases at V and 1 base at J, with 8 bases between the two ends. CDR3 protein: CASSLARNTEAFF. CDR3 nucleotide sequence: TGTGCCAGCAGCCTCGCGAGGAACACTGAAGCTTTCTTT.

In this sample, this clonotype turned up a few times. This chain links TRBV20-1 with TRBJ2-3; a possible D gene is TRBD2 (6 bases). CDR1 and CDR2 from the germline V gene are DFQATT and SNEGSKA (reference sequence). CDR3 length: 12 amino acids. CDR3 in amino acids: CSAETAGTTQYF. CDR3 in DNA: TGCAGCGCAGAGACAGCGGGTACAACGCAGTATTTT.

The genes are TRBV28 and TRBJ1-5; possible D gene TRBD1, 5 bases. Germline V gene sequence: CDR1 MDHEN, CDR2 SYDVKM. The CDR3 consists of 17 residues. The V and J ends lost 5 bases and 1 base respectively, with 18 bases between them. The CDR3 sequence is CASSRLDSHFSNQPQHF. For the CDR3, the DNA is TGTGCCAGCAGTCGATTAGACAGTCACTTCAGCAATCAGCCCCAGCATTTT.

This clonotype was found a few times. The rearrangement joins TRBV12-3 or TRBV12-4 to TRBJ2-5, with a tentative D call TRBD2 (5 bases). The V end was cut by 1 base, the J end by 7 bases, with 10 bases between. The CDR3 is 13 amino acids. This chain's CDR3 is CASSLGGFGTQYF. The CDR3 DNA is TGTGCCAGCAGTTTAGGAGGGTTTGGGACCCAGTACTTC.

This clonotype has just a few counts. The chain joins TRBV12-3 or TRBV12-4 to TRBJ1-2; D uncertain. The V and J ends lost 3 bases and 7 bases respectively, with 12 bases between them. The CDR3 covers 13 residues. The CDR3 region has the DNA TGTGCCAGCAGTTTTGTGGTATCCAGTGGCTACACCTTC. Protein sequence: CASSFVVSSGYTF.

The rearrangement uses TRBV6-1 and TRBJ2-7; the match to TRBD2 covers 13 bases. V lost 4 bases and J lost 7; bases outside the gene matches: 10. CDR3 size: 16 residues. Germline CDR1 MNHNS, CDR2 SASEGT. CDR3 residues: CASSAELAGGGWEQYF. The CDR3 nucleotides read TGTGCCAGCAGTGCCGAACTAGCGGGAGGGGGCTGGGAGCAGTACTTC.